Presented here are 22 T cell receptor beta chains from one specimen sequenced in a study of T cell responses to AZD1222 COVID-19 vaccine. Generated by immunoSEQ multiplex PCR, the TCRdb table keeps only in-frame clones and is missing some. The table records under 150,000 clones, roughly 88% of them present only once. The specimen comprised peripheral blood, sampled on day 0 of AZD1222 vaccination. These receptors originate from an adult in good health.

This clone was counted a few times. This chain links TRBV20-1 with TRBJ1-1; no clear D. Germline lookup yields CDR1 DFQATT and CDR2 SNEGSKA (reference sequence). The CDR3 is 11 residues long. Trimming stripped 3 bases from V and 11 bases from J, with 13 bases between. CDR3 amino acids: CSASNGPRAFF. CDR3 DNA sequence: TGCAGTGCTAGTAACGGTCCCAGGGCTTTCTTT.

This chain joins TRBV12-3 or TRBV12-4 and TRBJ2-6; D is unresolved. The CDR3 runs 13 residues. V was clipped by 10 bases and J by 5 bases, with 12 bases between them. The DNA of the CDR3 is TGTGCCATCACAGTTTTTAGGGCCAACGTCCTGACTTTC. Its protein product is CAITVFRANVLTF.

This sequence joins TRBV4-1 and TRBJ1-6; D is undetermined. Germline lookup yields CDR1 MGHRA and CDR2 YSYEKL. The CDR3 covers 17 residues. V was pared by 6 bases and J by 4 bases, with 19 bases between. The CDR3 nucleotides are TGCGCCAGCAGTTCACGAGTAGGACCTCCTTATAATTCACCCCTCCACTTT. This sequence encodes CASSSRVGPPYNSPLHF.

This clone was seen once. The chain recombines TRBV13 with TRBJ1-6; D not resolved. This CDR3 is 12 amino acids long. Deletions cut 1 base from V and 12 bases from J, with 7 bases between. Germline V gene sequence: CDR1 PRHDT, CDR2 FYEKMQ (reference sequence). In nucleotides, the CDR3 is TGTGCCAGCAGCTTAGACGAGGGACCCCTCCACTTT. This encodes CASSLDEGPLHF.

This chain connects TRBV9 to TRBJ2-1, with D hard to call. Germline CDR1 is SGDLS and CDR2 is YYNGEE. The CDR3 is 13 residues long. The V end was cut by 3 bases, the J end by 4 bases, with 8 bases between. The CDR3 DNA follows: TGTGCCAGCAGCGAGGGCCCTTACAATGAGCAGTTCTTC. Encoded protein: CASSEGPYNEQFF.

The chain has TRBV19 and TRBJ1-2; 7 positions agree with TRBD1. Germline V CDR1 and CDR2: LNHDA, SQIVND (reference sequence). The CDR3 length is 14 residues. Germline trimming cut 6 bases from V and 4 bases from J; bases unmatched to any gene: 8. CDR3 sequence: CASRRQGEGYGYTF. The CDR3 nucleotides are TGTGCCAGTAGGAGACAGGGAGAGGGCTATGGCTACACCTTC. Full variable domain (rest looked up from reference TRBV19 and TRBJ1-2): DGGITQSPKYLFRKEGQNVTLSCEQNLNHDAMYWYRQDPGQGLRLIYYSQIVNDFQKGDIAEGYSVSREKKESFPLTVTSAQKNPTAFYLCASRRQGEGYGYTFGSGTRLTVV.

This clone is termed large (0.1 to 1%). The chain carries TRBV27 and TRBJ2-2; D not resolved. V was cut by 4 bases and J by 6 bases, with 9 bases left in between. Germline assignment: CDR1 MNHEY and CDR2 SMNVEV (reference sequence). The CDR3 is 13 residues long. The CDR3 nucleotides read TGTGCCAGCAGTTCCACCTCCGCCGGGGAGCTGTTTTTT. Protein sequence: CASSSTSAGELFF.

The chain has TRBV5-4 and TRBJ1-2; 7 bases align to TRBD1. The CDR3 has 15 residues. J lost 5 bases, V lost 1 base, and 8 bases had no gene match. The germline CDR1 and CDR2 sequences are SGHNT and YYREEE (reference sequence). The DNA for the CDR3 is TGTGCCAGCAGCTTGCCTAGACAGGGAACGTATGGCTACACCTTC. Its translation: CASSLPRQGTYGYTF.

The count of this clone is one. The chain employs TRBV7-2 and TRBJ1-4, with TRBD1 matching 8 bases. With V trimmed by 5 bases and J by 7 bases, 12 bases remained unmatched. This CDR3 contains 16 residues. Germline-derived CDR1 and CDR2 are SGHTA and FQGNSA. The CDR3 DNA is TGTGCCAGCAGCCCAGAAGACAGGGGAAGGCGTGAAAAACTGTTTTTT. Encoded protein: CASSPEDRGRREKLFF.

On this clone: The junction departs from germline at one end; a sequencing error may be responsible. This chain's CDR3 is CASTSPQGRTSTDTQYF. For the CDR3, the DNA is TGTGCCAGCACCTCCCCTCAGGGGCGAACTAGCACCGATACGCAGTATTTT. The V gene is TRBV3-1 (or the pseudogene TRBV3-2), the J gene TRBJ2-3, with D perhaps assigned TRBD1 or TRBD2 (6 bases each). Germline V gives CDR1 LGHDT, CDR2 YNNKEL (reference sequence). The CDR3 extends over 17 amino acids.

The chain employs TRBV3-1 (or the pseudogene TRBV3-2) and TRBJ1-1, with D possibly being TRBD1 (6 bases). CDR3 size: 13 residues. Germline CDR1 reads LGHDT; CDR2 reads YNNKEL (reference sequence). V was shortened by 0 bases and J by 7 bases, with 9 bases between the two germline ends. CDR3 nucleotide sequence: TGTGCCAGCAGCCAAGATCTAGGGGGTGAAGCTTTCTTT. Translating gives CASSQDLGGEAFF.

CDR3 nucleotides: TGCAGCGTCGAACTTCAGGGGCTAGTGAACATTCAGTACTTC. Protein: CSVELQGLVNIQYF. V is TRBV29-1 and J is TRBJ2-4; D is perhaps TRBD1 (6 bases). V was shortened by 6 bases and J by 7 bases, with 19 bases between the two germline ends. Germline values: CDR1 SQVTM, CDR2 ANQGSEA. The CDR3 extends over 14 amino acids.

Here the CDR3 reads CASSLAGPLTYNEQFF. For the CDR3, the DNA is TGCGCCAGCAGCTTGGCCGGACCCCTGACCTACAATGAGCAGTTCTTC. The chain joins TRBV5-1 to TRBJ2-1; D is unclear. Germline CDR1 is SGHRS and CDR2 is YFSETQ. Trimming cost V 0 bases and J 2 bases, with 12 bases left between them. The CDR3 runs to 16 residues.

This chain uses TRBV4-3 with TRBJ1-2, with 10 bases identical to TRBD1. With V trimmed by 4 bases and J by 9 bases, 8 bases remained unmatched. The CDR3 is 14 amino acids. Per germline, CDR1 LGHNA and CDR2 YSLEER. CDR3 region: CASSPTGGPRSYTF. CDR3 nucleotide sequence: TGCGCCAGCAGCCCGACAGGGGGCCCTAGGAGCTACACCTTC.

The rearrangement uses TRBV7-2 and TRBJ2-2; possible D gene TRBD2, 6 bases. V gave up 8 bases and J gave up 2 bases, with 12 bases separating them. This CDR3 region has 14 residues. Germline V gene sequence: CDR1 SGHTA, CDR2 FQGNSA. The CDR3 here is CASSSGVNTGELFF. CDR3 bases: TGTGCCAGCTCATCGGGAGTCAACACCGGGGAGCTGTTTTTT.

The chain uses TRBV9 and TRBJ2-1, with TRBD2 matching 13 bases. V was pared by 4 bases and J by 0 bases, with 10 bases of the junction left unmatched. CDR1 and CDR2 from the germline V gene are SGDLS and YYNGEE. The CDR3 contains 19 residues. The CDR3 nucleotides read TGTGCCAGCAGCCCGACGACTAGCGGGGGGCCGCACTCCTACAATGAGCAGTTCTTC. Encoded protein: CASSPTTSGGPHSYNEQFF. The full variable domain, completed using reference TRBV9 and TRBJ2-1, is DSGVTQTPKHLITATGQRVTLRCSPRSGDLSVYWYQQSLDQGLQFLIQYYNGEERAKGNILERFSAQQFPDLHSELNLSSLELGDSALYFCASSPTTSGGPHSYNEQFFGPGTRLTVL.

The chain has TRBV25-1 and TRBJ1-4, with 7 positions matching TRBD1. J gave up 8 bases and V 7 bases, and 10 bases lay outside the gene matches. CDR3 length equals 14 residues. Per germline, CDR1 MGHDK and CDR2 SYGVNS. The CDR3 DNA reads TGTGCCAGCAACAGGGGCCCCTTGTCCGAAAAACTGTTTTTT. As protein: CASNRGPLSEKLFF.

The rearrangement joins TRBV5-8 to TRBJ1-2; TRBD1 agrees at 10 bases. The CDR3 totals 15 residues. V dropped 2 bases and J dropped 3; count of bases not matched to a gene: 4. Per the germline V gene, CDR1 is SGHTS and CDR2 is YDEGEE. The CDR3 loop is CASSFGTGEHYGYTF. In DNA, the CDR3 is TGTGCCAGCAGCTTTGGGACAGGGGAACACTATGGCTACACCTTC.

This chain joins TRBV5-4 and TRBJ1-5, with D tentatively TRBD1 (5 bases). The CDR3 contains 15 residues. V shed 4 bases and J shed 0 bases, with 11 bases lying between them. Germline CDR1 and CDR2: SGHNT and YYREEE (reference sequence). The CDR3 reads CASSPGGNSNQPQHF. CDR3 nucleotides: TGTGCCAGCAGCCCGGGGGGAAATAGCAATCAGCCCCAGCATTTT.

This clone appeared a single time. The chain carries TRBV9 and TRBJ2-1; 8 bases agree with TRBD2. The CDR3 spans 17 residues. Unmatched junction bases numbered 7, after V lost 0 bases and J lost 2 bases. The germline gives CDR1 SGDLS, CDR2 YYNGEE. CDR3 region: CASSVATGGPPYNEQFF. DNA for the CDR3: TGTGCCAGCAGCGTAGCTACGGGGGGGCCCCCCTACAATGAGCAGTTCTTC.

CDR3 residues: CASSLSISWGDTQYF. The CDR3 DNA sequence: TGTGCCAGCAGTTTATCCATAAGTTGGGGGGATACGCAGTATTTT. This sequence joins TRBV27 and TRBJ2-3; either TRBD1 or TRBD2 may fit D (5 bases each). The V end was cut by 0 bases, the J end by 6 bases, with 13 bases between. There are 15 residues in the CDR3. Germline V gives CDR1 MNHEY, CDR2 SMNVEV (reference sequence).

The V gene is TRBV15, the J gene TRBJ2-3; 9 positions match TRBD2. With 3 bases clipped from V and 3 bases from J, the junction kept 10 bases outside the gene matches. Germline values: CDR1 LNHNV, CDR2 YYDKDF (reference sequence). CDR3 length equals 17 residues. CDR3 amino acids: CATSSARGGGGTDTQYF. CDR3 in DNA: TGTGCCACCAGCAGTGCCCGCGGGGGGGGAGGTACAGATACGCAGTATTTT.